One sample yielded the 20 T cell receptor beta chains listed below, sequenced in a study of cytomegalovirus exposure and HLA in healthy donors. The PCR had 60 Vbeta and 13 Jbeta primers. Data came from immunoSEQ multiplex PCR; TCRdb stores just in-frame clones and leaves some out. Among about 110,000 clones listed, roughly 82% were seen once. Sequenced material: PBMCs. All receptors derive from a male donor in good health and CMV-seronegative.

The genes are TRBV7-2 and TRBJ2-1; 7 bases align to TRBD2. J gave up 9 bases and V 5 bases, and 7 bases lay outside the gene matches. CDR1 is SGHTA, CDR2 FQGNSA, per germline. This CDR3 has 13 residues. The CDR3 DNA follows: TGTGCCAGCAGCATCCTGACTAGCTCTGAGCAGTTCTTC. Its protein product is CASSILTSSEQFF.

There are a few counts of this clone. The chain is built from TRBV10-2 and TRBJ1-1, with 7 bases identical to TRBD1. Germline trimming cut 5 bases from V and 2 bases from J; bases unmatched to any gene: 11. The CDR3 covers 16 residues. CDR1 is WSHSY and CDR2 is SAAADI in the germline V gene. Written as DNA, the CDR3 is TGCGCCAGCAGTCGACAGGGCGGGAAAGCCAACACTGAAGCTTTCTTT. Translation: CASSRQGGKANTEAFF.

The chain couples TRBV28 to TRBJ1-5; maybe TRBD1 (5 bases). V gave up 7 bases and J gave up 5 bases, with 18 bases separating them. The CDR3 has 15 amino acids. CDR1 and CDR2 from the germline V gene are MDHEN and SYDVKM. CDR3 coding DNA: TGTGCCAGCACGTTGGCCAGGGCTGGGGATCAGCCCCAGCATTTT. Translating gives CASTLARAGDQPQHF.

This chain uses TRBV5-1 with TRBJ2-2; D not resolved. Trimming took 6 bases from V and 0 from J, leaving 6 bases between them. The CDR3 is 13 residues long. Germline V CDR1 and CDR2: SGHRS, YFSETQ. The CDR3 loop is CASTPPNTGELFF. The CDR3 DNA follows: TGCGCCAGCACCCCTCCGAACACCGGGGAGCTGTTTTTT.

V gene TRBV15 combines with J gene TRBJ2-5, with 10 bases lining up with TRBD1. With V trimmed by 0 bases and J by 10 bases, 5 bases remained unmatched. In germline, CDR1 is LNHNV, CDR2 YYDKDF (reference sequence). This CDR3 has 14 amino acids. The CDR3 nucleotides are TGTGCCACCAGCAGAGAAGGACAGGGGGGTGGCCAGTACTTC. As protein: CATSREGQGGGQYF.

The CDR3 nucleotides are TGTGCCAGCAGTTTATCCAGGGGCATCCAGCCCCAGCATTTT. It encodes CASSLSRGIQPQHF. This chain connects TRBV27 to TRBJ1-5, with D tentatively TRBD1 (6 bases). Germline V lookup: CDR1 MNHEY, CDR2 SMNVEV (reference sequence). Trimming took 0 bases from V and 7 from J, leaving 10 bases between them. The length of the CDR3 is 14 residues.

The CDR3 spells CASSLASSDNEQFF. DNA of the CDR3: TGTGCCAGCAGCTTAGCAAGTAGCGACAATGAGCAGTTCTTC. The chain carries TRBV7-9 and TRBJ2-1; possible D gene TRBD2, 5 bases. CDR3 length: 14 amino acids. CDR1 SEHNR and CDR2 FQNEAQ come from the germline V gene (reference sequence). V lost 0 bases and J 5 bases, leaving 8 bases between the germline ends.

This clone turned up a few times. The chain has TRBV19 and TRBJ2-5, with 8 positions matching TRBD2. The J call may be in error: the DNA end matches TRBJ2-7 better. The V gene's germline CDR1 is LNHDA and CDR2 SQIVND (reference sequence). CDR3 size: 13 residues. CDR3 sequence: CASKGLASYEQYF. The CDR3 DNA follows: TGTGCCAGTAAAGGACTAGCATCCTACGAGCAGTACTTC.

The chain joins TRBV9 to TRBJ2-1, with D possibly TRBD2 on 6 matching bases. The CDR3 has 16 amino acids. Germline V gene sequence: CDR1 SGDLS, CDR2 YYNGEE. Trimming took off 3 bases at V and 4 bases at J, with 17 bases between the two ends. CDR3 protein: CASSAAGSRTYNEQFF. CDR3 in DNA: TGTGCCAGCAGCGCAGCGGGCTCCCGGACGTACAATGAGCAGTTCTTC.

The gene calls are TRBV7-2 and TRBJ1-5; D might be TRBD1 (5 bases). Trimming left V 1 base short and J 0 bases short, with 7 bases between. CDR3 length: 15 residues. Germline lookup yields CDR1 SGHTA and CDR2 FQGNSA. CDR3 residues: CASSLVRDSNQPQHF. CDR3 bases: TGTGCCAGCAGCTTAGTCAGGGATAGCAATCAGCCCCAGCATTTT.

The chain employs TRBV27 and TRBJ2-7; 7 bases agree with TRBD1. The V segment lost 5 bases and the J segment 3 bases; nucleotides outside the gene matches: 13. CDR1 and CDR2 (germline): MNHEY, SMNVEV (reference sequence). The CDR3 has 16 residues. The DNA of the CDR3 is TGTGCCAGCAGTCGACTCGACAGGGTTGGGTTCTACGAGCAGTACTTC. Its translation: CASSRLDRVGFYEQYF.

V and J are TRBV15 and TRBJ2-3, with 9 bases matching TRBD2. The V gene's germline CDR1 is LNHNV and CDR2 YYDKDF (reference sequence). The CDR3 runs 17 residues. With V trimmed by 5 bases and J by 9 bases, 18 bases remained unmatched. The CDR3 protein is CATSGSRGAGGPRTQYF. DNA for the CDR3: TGTGCCACCAGCGGCTCCCGGGGGGCGGGAGGGCCGCGAACGCAGTATTTT. Supplemented by reference TRBV15 and TRBJ2-3, the full variable domain reads DAMVIQNPRYQVTQFGKPVTLSCSQTLNHNVMYWYQQKSSQAPKLLFHYYDKDFNNEADTPDNFQSRRPNTSFCFLDIRSPGLGDTAMYLCATSGSRGAGGPRTQYFGPGTRLTVL.

The chain carries TRBV5-1 and TRBJ2-5; 9 positions match TRBD1. Losses at the gene ends were 4 bases for V and 3 bases for J; bases not matched to a gene: 4. The CDR3 contains 14 residues. From germline, CDR1 is SGHRS and CDR2 YFSETQ. CDR3 sequence reads: CASSRQGGEETQYF. The DNA for the CDR3 is TGCGCCAGCAGCCGACAGGGGGGAGAAGAGACCCAGTACTTC.

This chain joins TRBV2 and TRBJ2-7, with 7 bases aligning to TRBD2. CDR1 and CDR2 (germline): SNHLY, FYNNEI. The CDR3 extends over 15 amino acids. V lost 7 bases and J lost 4; bases outside the gene matches: 13. In DNA form, the CDR3 reads TGTGCCAGCATACCGGGAAGACTAGCCATTTACGAGCAGTACTTC. Protein sequence: CASIPGRLAIYEQYF.

The V gene is TRBV25-1, the J gene TRBJ1-1, with a possible D match to TRBD1 (6 bases). Trimming took off 6 bases at V and 0 bases at J, with 14 bases between the two ends. The CDR3 is 15 residues long. Germline CDR1 is MGHDK and CDR2 is SYGVNS. Here the CDR3 reads CASSPRTDLNTEAFF. The CDR3 region has the DNA TGTGCCAGCAGCCCTCGGACAGACCTGAACACTGAAGCTTTCTTT.

The V and J genes are TRBV29-1 and TRBJ2-3, with D maybe TRBD2 (5 bases). CDR1 is SQVTM, CDR2 ANQGSEA, per germline. The CDR3 covers 13 residues. Trimming removed 7 bases from V and 4 bases from J, with 15 bases in between. As DNA, the CDR3 is TGCAGCGGCCGTAGAGGGAGCGCAGATACGCAGTATTTT. Its protein product is CSGRRGSADTQYF.

This chain links TRBV5-1 with TRBJ2-7; a possible D gene is TRBD1 (5 bases). The CDR3 consists of 14 residues. Germline V gene data show CDR1 as SGHRS and CDR2 as YFSETQ. Trimming left V 9 bases short and J 3 bases short, with 19 bases between. CDR3 protein: CAITDTASFYEQYF. The CDR3 DNA reads as TGCGCCATAACGGACACCGCGTCTTTCTACGAGCAGTACTTC.

The rearrangement links TRBV5-1 to TRBJ2-7, with 8 nucleotides matching TRBD2. This CDR3 has 15 residues. Germline V gives CDR1 SGHRS, CDR2 YFSETQ. The V segment lost 4 bases and the J segment 4 bases; nucleotides outside the gene matches: 10. The CDR3 coding sequence is TGCGCCAGCAGCCAAACTAGCGGAGGGTTTTACGAGCAGTACTTC. Protein product: CASSQTSGGFYEQYF.

This clone was seen once. The chain carries TRBV6-5 and TRBJ1-1, with a weak D call TRBD1 (5 bases). The CDR3 has 15 amino acids. Germline V gene sequence: CDR1 MNHEY, CDR2 SVGAGI. V lost 2 bases to trimming and J lost 1 base, with 11 bases between them. In DNA form, the CDR3 reads TGTGCCAGCAGTTACGTGCCCGGACAGAACACTGAAGCTTTCTTT. It is translated as CASSYVPGQNTEAFF.

This clone was detected a few times. This chain uses TRBV28 with TRBJ1-5; D unresolved. This CDR3 comprises 12 residues. The V end was cut by 1 base, the J end by 6 bases, with 4 bases between. Looked up from germline, CDR1 is MDHEN and CDR2 is SYDVKM. This CDR3 is CASSLFGQPQHF. DNA of the CDR3: TGTGCCAGCAGTTTATTCGGTCAGCCCCAGCATTTT.